This T cell receptor beta chain originates from a study of blood T cell repertoires in COVID-19. In the source study's methods: Amplification of reference gene primers was used by the study to estimate nucleated cell counts. This table comes from immunoSEQ multiplex PCR, and its TCRdb copy is limited to in-frame clones, with some not included. V and J calls and clone size are copied from that table; D and trimming were computed from the DNA. The data contain some 170,000 clones, 75% to 90% of them singletons. This clone was counted only a few times. Sequencing input: peripheral blood. This TCR was recovered from a human donor in a cohort sampled during active COVID-19.

The CDR3 DNA follows: TGTGCCAGCAGCGTAGATGGCTGGCTTAACACTGAAGCTTTCTTT. Amino acid sequence: CASSVDGWLNTEAFF. The rearrangement uses TRBV9 and TRBJ1-1; D not resolved. This CDR3 contains 15 residues. Germline values: CDR1 SGDLS, CDR2 YYNGEE. V gave up 0 bases and J gave up 2 bases, with 11 bases separating them.